A selection of T cell receptor beta chains follows, all from one sample in a study of blood T cell repertoires in COVID-19. Profiling relied on immunoSEQ multiplex PCR, and the TCRdb table lists in-frame clones only, not all of them. The data show some 94,000 clones, roughly 70% seen once. Sequencing input: peripheral blood. The receptors here all came from a woman aged 60 to 75 in a cohort sampled during active or convalescent COVID-19. CDR3s include the opening cysteine and the closing phenylalanine or tryptophan. D genes are given only for firm matches. Some rows have no size entry. The others give once, few or many, or a class for an expanded clone.

v_call	j_call	clone_size	d_call	cdr3_aa	cdr3_nt
TRBV7-2	TRBJ2-3	NA	TRBD1	CASSGRQGYNTDTQYF	TGTGCCAGCAGCGGACGACAGGGATACAACACAGATACGCAGTATTTT
TRBV27	TRBJ2-7	NA	TRBD1	CASTTQGLEQYF	TGTGCCAGCACCACACAGGGGCTCGAGCAGTACTTC
TRBV4-2	TRBJ2-2	once	NA	CASSQDNLRQVANTGELFF	TGTGCCAGCAGCCAAGATAATCTGAGACAAGTAGCGAACACCGGGGAGCTGTTTTTT
TRBV4-2	TRBJ2-3	NA	TRBD2	CASSQERLAGGGYTQYF	TGTGCCAGCAGCCAAGAAAGACTAGCGGGGGGAGGTTATACGCAGTATTTT
TRBV7-9	TRBJ1-2	few	TRBD1	CASSSHLDRLF	TGTGCCAGCAGCTCCCACCTGGACAGGCTCTTC
TRBV6-1	TRBJ1-1	NA	NA	CASSESPQLRNTEAFF	TGTGCCAGCAGTGAATCCCCCCAGTTACGAAACACTGAAGCTTTCTTT
TRBV2	TRBJ2-3	NA	TRBD2	CASSLSGTSGQDTQYF	TGTGCCAGCAGTCTAAGTGGGACTAGCGGGCAGGATACGCAGTATTTT
TRBV7-8	TRBJ2-3	NA	TRBD2	CASSLDSGSGDTQYF	TGTGCCAGCAGCTTAGATAGCGGGTCGGGTGATACGCAGTATTTT
TRBV11-3	TRBJ2-1	NA	TRBD2	CASSPGGMGSYNEQFF	TGTGCCAGCAGTCCCGGGGGGATGGGTTCCTACAATGAGCAGTTCTTC
TRBV6-1	TRBJ1-2	NA	NA	CASSESNFHGYTF	TGTGCCAGCAGTGAATCGAACTTTCATGGCTACACCTTC
TRBV9	TRBJ2-7	NA	TRBD2	CASSAGLAGVGYEQYF	TGTGCCAGCAGCGCGGGACTAGCGGGGGTCGGGTACGAGCAGTACTTC
TRBV2	TRBJ2-2	once	TRBD1	CASKRDRVSGELFF	TGTGCCAGCAAAAGGGACAGGGTTTCCGGGGAGCTGTTTTTT
TRBV25-1	TRBJ2-7	NA	TRBD2	CASSASGGAREQYF	TGTGCCAGCAGTGCTAGCGGGGGGGCTCGTGAGCAGTACTTC
TRBV7-6	TRBJ2-7	NA	NA	CASSLGPQGTYEQYF	TGTGCCAGCAGCTTGGGCCCTCAGGGGACCTACGAGCAGTACTTC
TRBV25-1	TRBJ1-5	NA	TRBD1	CASRRAGGPQHF	TGTGCCAGCAGGCGGGCAGGGGGGCCCCAGCATTTT
TRBV4-3	TRBJ2-7	NA	NA	CASSQQGVGYEQYF	TGCGCCAGCAGCCAACAAGGGGTTGGGTACGAGCAGTACTTC
TRBV10-3	TRBJ1-1	NA	NA	CAISESRRASGRDTEAFF	TGTGCCATCAGTGAGTCAAGGAGGGCCAGTGGAAGAGACACTGAAGCTTTCTTT
TRBV6-2/TRBV6-3	TRBJ2-1	NA	TRBD2	CASSSLAGGSNEQFF	TGTGCCAGCAGTTCGCTAGCGGGGGGCAGCAATGAGCAGTTCTTC
TRBV7-2	TRBJ2-7	NA	TRBD1	CASSKDRDYEQYF	TGTGCCAGCAGCAAAGACAGGGACTACGAGCAGTACTTC
TRBV5-1	TRBJ1-4	NA	NA	CASSLEGRANEKLFF	TGCGCCAGCAGCTTGGAAGGCAGGGCTAATGAAAAACTGTTTTTT
TRBV2	TRBJ1-3	many	NA	CASTWGPGVGNTIYF	TGTGCCAGCACCTGGGGACCGGGGGTTGGAAACACCATATATTTT
TRBV7-9	TRBJ2-1	NA	TRBD2	CASSAPGLAGGNEQFF	TGTGCCAGCAGCGCGCCTGGACTAGCGGGGGGCAATGAGCAGTTCTTC
TRBV15	TRBJ1-2	few	NA	CATSRGLQGTYGYTF	TGTGCCACCAGCAGAGGTCTTCAGGGGACCTATGGCTACACCTTC
TRBV27	TRBJ1-6	few	NA	CASSSTGNNSPLHF	TGTGCCAGCAGTTCGACGGGGAATAATTCACCCCTCCACTTT
TRBV12-2	TRBJ2-5	NA	NA	CASRQGWFLETQYF	TGTGCAAGTCGACAGGGATGGTTTTTGGAGACCCAGTACTTC
TRBV7-8	TRBJ2-7	NA	TRBD2	CASSSGLAGGSYEQYF	TGTGCCAGCAGCTCCGGACTAGCGGGGGGGTCCTACGAGCAGTACTTC
TRBV9	TRBJ2-2	NA	NA	CASSVVSGELFF	TGTGCCAGCAGCGTAGTATCCGGGGAGCTGTTTTTT
TRBV5-1	TRBJ1-2	NA	NA	CASSLGPTGNYGYTF	TGCGCCAGCAGCTTGGGGCCGACAGGCAACTATGGCTACACCTTC
TRBV2	TRBJ1-1	NA	NA	CASTMGVQGNTEAFF	TGTGCCAGCACCATGGGGGTACAGGGGAACACTGAAGCTTTCTTT
TRBV2	TRBJ2-2	NA	NA	CASRPTLAGELFF	TGTGCCAGCAGGCCGACATTGGCCGGGGAGCTGTTTTTT
TRBV24-1	TRBJ2-3	NA	TRBD1	CATSDWTGLVSTDTQYF	TGTGCCACCAGTGATTGGACAGGGTTGGTGAGCACAGATACGCAGTATTTT
TRBV6-4	TRBJ2-1	NA	TRBD1	CASSERDRGYNEQFF	TGTGCCAGCAGTGAGCGGGACAGGGGGTACAATGAGCAGTTCTTC
TRBV24-1	TRBJ2-5	NA	TRBD1	CATSDPGQGAGETQYF	TGTGCCACCAGTGACCCTGGACAGGGGGCTGGAGAGACCCAGTACTTC
TRBV29-1	TRBJ1-2	NA	NA	CSVATVLGYTF	TGCAGCGTTGCTACAGTGCTGGGCTACACCTTC
TRBV6-5	TRBJ2-5	NA	TRBD2	CASSSLGGGETQYF	TGTGCCAGCAGTTCCCTCGGCGGGGGAGAGACCCAGTACTTC
TRBV7-3	TRBJ2-1	few	NA	CASSTQGGSYNEQFF	TGTGCCAGCAGCACCCAGGGGGGCTCCTACAATGAGCAGTTCTTC
TRBV7-9	TRBJ1-6	NA	NA	CASSLKGGSSPLHF	TGTGCCAGCAGCCTAAAGGGGGGGAGTTCACCCCTCCACTTT
TRBV9	TRBJ2-2	NA	TRBD1	CASSAFPGQEFANTGELFF	TGTGCCAGCAGCGCTTTCCCGGGACAGGAGTTCGCGAACACCGGGGAGCTGTTTTTT
TRBV27	TRBJ1-1	NA	TRBD1	CASRFGTGGLTEAFF	TGTGCCAGCAGATTCGGGACAGGGGGTTTGACTGAAGCTTTCTTT